Given below is one T cell receptor beta chain in context. TCRdb's table, derived via immunoSEQ multiplex PCR, lists solely in-frame clones and lacks some. Of 45,000 to 65,000 clones in the sample, roughly 96% are singletons; the top ten hold 2.5% to 3.5%. Germline CDR1 reads SGHDT; CDR2 reads YYEEEE. This CDR3 region has 11 residues. Between the trimmed V and J ends, which lost 1 base and 6 bases, there was a span of 4 bases. The sample belongs to a study of technical replicates of blood from several donors. The clonotype originates from a human donor in good health. Some clones in this sample may be carry-over from other donors' samples. The sample was PBMCs. This sequence joins TRBV5-6 and TRBJ1-1; no clear D. The CDR3 DNA sequence: TGTGCCAGCAGCTTGTATTCTGAAGCTTTCTTT. Translating it yields CASSLYSEAFF.